The text below deals with one T cell receptor (beta chain). The entry originates in a study of blood T cell repertoires in COVID-19. Study details: Spain, Italy and the United States supplied samples that represented acute and convalescent COVID-19. PBMCs, B-cell-depleted T cells, or T cells provided the cDNA or gDNA that made up the material.

Authors' methods: Nucleated cell number was recorded as an estimate derived from reference gene primer amplification. The data were produced by immunoSEQ multiplex PCR, yet TCRdb's version contains in-frame clones alone and is incomplete. Clone size and the V and J calls come from that table; the DNA yielded D and trimming. The sample comprises around 180,000 clones, roughly 85% of which are singletons, and 4.5% to 5.5% rests with the top ten. Germline lookup yields CDR1 LNHDA and CDR2 SQIVND (reference sequence). The germline V and J ends were trimmed by 3 bases and 4 bases, with 7 bases remaining between them. CDR3 length: 13 residues.

The source of this sequence is a woman aged 25-40 years with acute or convalescent COVID-19. The chain is built from TRBV19 and TRBJ2-1; D may be TRBD1 (5 bases). Sequencing was done on a sample of peripheral blood. Here the CDR3 DNA reads TGTGCCAGTAGTATCACAGGATACAATGAGCAGTTCTTC. Its translation is CASSITGYNEQFF.